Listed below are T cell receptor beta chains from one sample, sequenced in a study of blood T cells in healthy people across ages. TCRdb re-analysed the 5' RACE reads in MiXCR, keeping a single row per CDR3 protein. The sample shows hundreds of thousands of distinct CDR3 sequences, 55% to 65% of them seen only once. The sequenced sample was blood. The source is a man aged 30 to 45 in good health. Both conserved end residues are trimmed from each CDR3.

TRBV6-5,ASSYEGETQY
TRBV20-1,SARVPNQETQY
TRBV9,ASSVEVGNNEQF
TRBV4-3,ASSQQGAVDTQY
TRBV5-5,ASSRGAGQNNEQF
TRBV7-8,ASSAPLGGNYEQY
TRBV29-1,SVVVTSREQF
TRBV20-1,SEGGPRTDTQY
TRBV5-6,ASSKDRGPNEQF
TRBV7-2,ASSSDRASEAF
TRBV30,AWSPWVEQTQY
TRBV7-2,ASSLTDKGYNEQF
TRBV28,ASSDPGPNWNYGYT
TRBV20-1,SARRAGADTQY
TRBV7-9,ASSPQGALGNQPQH